The T cell receptor (beta chain) described here comes from a study of regulatory T cells in long-lasting Graves disease. Regarding time point: newly diagnosed GD, antithyroid drugs for less than 3 months. PBMC RNA served as the TCR library source. Trimming left V 4 bases short and J 0 bases short, with 10 bases between. This CDR3 region has 13 residues. The germline V gene encodes CDR1 SQVTM and CDR2 ANQGSEA. Arm-PCR of CDR3 regions and iRepertoire HTBI primers were used to build TCR beta libraries. TCRdb used MiXCR to reprocess the multiplex PCR reads, holding one entry per CDR3 protein. The sample consists of over 500,000 distinct CDR3 sequences, around 16% of them appearing once. This sample also belongs to another study, concerning T cells in Graves' hyperthyroidism and ophthalmopathy.

The chain carries TRBV29-1 and TRBJ2-7; D call uncertain. The TCR sequence derives from a man aged 18 to 29 with Graves disease. Sequencing was performed on peripheral blood mononuclear cells (PBMCs), taken at new diagnosis, from a patient treated with antithyroid drugs. The CDR3 bases are TGCAGCGTTGCAAAACAAGGCTCCTACGAGCAGTACTTC. Translating gives CSVAKQGSYEQYF.